Listed below are T cell receptor beta chains from one sample, sequenced in a study of blood T cell repertoires in COVID-19. Libraries were prepared by immunoSEQ multiplex PCR; TCRdb keeps only in-frame clonotypes and omits some of them. This table has 300,000 to 450,000 clones, 80% to 90% appearing once. Material: peripheral blood. These receptors were collected from a woman in her 30s with COVID-19, enrolled during active disease. Both conserved end residues are part of each CDR3. D genes are given only for firm matches. Clone sizes are given selectively: once, few, many, or a class where the clone is expanded.

CDR3 protein: CATSGRDNQPQHF; CDR3 DNA: TGTGCCACCAGTGGCAGGGACAATCAGCCCCAGCATTTT; J gene: TRBJ1-5; clone size: .; D gene: .; V gene: TRBV24-1
CDR3 protein: CASSPTGMNTEAFF; CDR3 DNA: TGTGCCAGCAGCCCTACAGGGATGAACACTGAAGCTTTCTTT; J gene: TRBJ1-1; clone size: .; D gene: .; V gene: TRBV9
CDR3 protein: CASSLAGGETQYF; CDR3 DNA: TGTGCCAGCAGTTTAGCGGGAGGAGAGACCCAGTACTTC; J gene: TRBJ2-5; clone size: .; D gene: .; V gene: TRBV12-3/TRBV12-4
CDR3 protein: CASSPDRGQSYNEQFF; CDR3 DNA: TGTGCCAGCAGCCCCGACAGGGGGCAGTCCTACAATGAGCAGTTCTTC; J gene: TRBJ2-1; clone size: once; D gene: TRBD1; V gene: TRBV7-2
CDR3 protein: CASSFPPDEQFF; CDR3 DNA: TGCGCCAGCAGCTTTCCGCCGGATGAGCAGTTCTTC; J gene: TRBJ2-1; clone size: few; D gene: .; V gene: TRBV5-1
CDR3 protein: CASILSTGLPYGYTF; CDR3 DNA: TGTGCCAGCATCCTCTCGACAGGCCTTCCCTATGGCTACACCTTC; J gene: TRBJ1-2; clone size: .; D gene: .; V gene: TRBV6-5
CDR3 protein: CASSRDRPPYEQYF; CDR3 DNA: TGTGCCAGCAGCAGGGACAGACCTCCCTACGAGCAGTACTTC; J gene: TRBJ2-7; clone size: once; D gene: .; V gene: TRBV21-1
CDR3 protein: CASSLYGTRNEQYF; CDR3 DNA: TGTGCCAGCAGTTTATACGGGACTAGAAACGAGCAGTACTTC; J gene: TRBJ2-7; clone size: .; D gene: TRBD2; V gene: TRBV27
CDR3 protein: CASSLTSGYNEQFF; CDR3 DNA: TGTGCCAGTAGTCTGACTAGCGGGTACAATGAGCAGTTCTTC; J gene: TRBJ2-1; clone size: .; D gene: TRBD2; V gene: TRBV19
CDR3 protein: CASSAYRLAGDNEQFF; CDR3 DNA: TGTGCCAGTAGTGCTTACCGACTAGCGGGAGACAATGAGCAGTTCTTC; J gene: TRBJ2-1; clone size: .; D gene: TRBD2; V gene: TRBV19
CDR3 protein: CASSFGDRVSSYEQYF; CDR3 DNA: TGTGCCAGCAGCTTTGGCGACAGGGTGAGTTCCTACGAGCAGTACTTC; J gene: TRBJ2-7; clone size: .; D gene: TRBD1; V gene: TRBV13
CDR3 protein: CASSLAGEESYEQYF; CDR3 DNA: TGTGCCAGCAGCTTAGCGGGAGAGGAGTCCTACGAGCAGTACTTC; J gene: TRBJ2-7; clone size: .; D gene: .; V gene: TRBV7-9
CDR3 protein: CASIPRGAGEAPYEQYF; CDR3 DNA: TGTGCCAGCATCCCTCGAGGGGCGGGAGAAGCCCCCTACGAGCAGTACTTC; J gene: TRBJ2-7; clone size: .; D gene: TRBD2; V gene: TRBV5-5
CDR3 protein: CASSYQAGGRTDTQYF; CDR3 DNA: TGTGCCAGCAGTTATCAAGCGGGAGGGCGGACAGATACGCAGTATTTT; J gene: TRBJ2-3; clone size: once; D gene: TRBD2; V gene: TRBV6-5
CDR3 protein: CASSVDSGRAGNIQYF; CDR3 DNA: TGTGCCAGCAGTGTTGATAGCGGGAGGGCTGGAAACATTCAGTACTTC; J gene: TRBJ2-4; clone size: .; D gene: TRBD2; V gene: TRBV2
CDR3 protein: CASRANIGNTIYF; CDR3 DNA: TGTGCCAGCAGGGCCAACATCGGAAACACCATATATTTT; J gene: TRBJ1-3; clone size: .; D gene: .; V gene: TRBV7-8
CDR3 protein: CASSRAGTGGNIQYF; CDR3 DNA: TGTGCCAGCAGCCGGGCCGGGACAGGGGGAAACATTCAGTACTTC; J gene: TRBJ2-4; clone size: .; D gene: TRBD1; V gene: TRBV6-5
CDR3 protein: CASSLYPGQSTGELFF; CDR3 DNA: TGTGCCAGCAGTTTATACCCGGGACAGAGCACCGGGGAGCTGTTTTTT; J gene: TRBJ2-2; clone size: .; D gene: TRBD1; V gene: TRBV28
CDR3 protein: CASSMDRSGNTIYF; CDR3 DNA: TGTGCCAGCAGTATGGACAGGTCTGGAAACACCATATATTTT; J gene: TRBJ1-3; clone size: .; D gene: TRBD1; V gene: TRBV6-6
CDR3 protein: CAISGTGPGNQPQHF; CDR3 DNA: TGTGCCATCAGTGGGACAGGGCCTGGCAATCAGCCCCAGCATTTT; J gene: TRBJ1-5; clone size: .; D gene: TRBD1; V gene: TRBV10-3
CDR3 protein: CASSSTAHTDTQYF; CDR3 DNA: TGTGCCAGCAGCTCGACAGCCCACACAGATACGCAGTATTTT; J gene: TRBJ2-3; clone size: .; D gene: .; V gene: TRBV7-2
CDR3 protein: CASSESGQGGYEQYF; CDR3 DNA: TGCGCCAGCAGTGAGTCGGGACAGGGGGGATACGAGCAGTACTTC; J gene: TRBJ2-7; clone size: few; D gene: TRBD1; V gene: TRBV10-1
CDR3 protein: CASSVGRGNTGELFF; CDR3 DNA: TGTGCCAGCAGCGTAGGACGGGGTAACACCGGGGAGCTGTTTTTT; J gene: TRBJ2-2; clone size: .; D gene: .; V gene: TRBV9
CDR3 protein: CASDPGGSGREQFF; CDR3 DNA: TGTGCCAGTGACCCCGGTGGTAGCGGGAGAGAGCAGTTCTTC; J gene: TRBJ2-1; clone size: .; D gene: TRBD2; V gene: TRBV19
CDR3 protein: CASRRQGEAGNTIYF; CDR3 DNA: TGTGCCAGCAGGCGACAGGGGGAGGCTGGAAACACCATATATTTT; J gene: TRBJ1-3; clone size: .; D gene: TRBD1; V gene: TRBV6-5
CDR3 protein: CASSWGAGGKNIQYF; CDR3 DNA: TGTGCCAGCAGCTGGGGCGCGGGAGGCAAAAACATTCAGTACTTC; J gene: TRBJ2-4; clone size: .; D gene: TRBD2; V gene: TRBV5-5
CDR3 protein: CASSYSIVQSRGTQYF; CDR3 DNA: TGTGCCAGCAGTTACTCGATTGTACAGAGCCGGGGGACCCAGTACTTC; J gene: TRBJ2-5; clone size: .; D gene: .; V gene: TRBV6-5
CDR3 protein: CASSLAPTGTPSYEQYF; CDR3 DNA: TGTGCCAGCAGCTTAGCCCCAACCGGGACTCCCTCCTACGAGCAGTACTTC; J gene: TRBJ2-7; clone size: .; D gene: .; V gene: TRBV11-2
CDR3 protein: CASSYRVRAETQYF; CDR3 DNA: TGTGCCAGCAGTTACAGGGTCAGGGCAGAGACCCAGTACTTC; J gene: TRBJ2-5; clone size: .; D gene: .; V gene: TRBV6-5